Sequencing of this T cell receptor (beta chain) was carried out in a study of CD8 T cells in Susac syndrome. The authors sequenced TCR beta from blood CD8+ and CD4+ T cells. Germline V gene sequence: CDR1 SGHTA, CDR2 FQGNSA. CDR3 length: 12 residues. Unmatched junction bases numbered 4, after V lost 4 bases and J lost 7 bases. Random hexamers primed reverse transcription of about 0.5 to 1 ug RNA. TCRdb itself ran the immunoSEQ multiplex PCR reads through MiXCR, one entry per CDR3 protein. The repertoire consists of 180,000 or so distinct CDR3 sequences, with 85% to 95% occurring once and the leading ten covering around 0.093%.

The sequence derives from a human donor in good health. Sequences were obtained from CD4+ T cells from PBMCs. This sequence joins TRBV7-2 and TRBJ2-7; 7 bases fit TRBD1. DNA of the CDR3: TGTGCCAGCAGCTCTACAGGGGTAGAGCAGTACTTC. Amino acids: CASSSTGVEQYF. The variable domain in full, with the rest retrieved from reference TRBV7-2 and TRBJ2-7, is GAGVSQSPSNKVTEKGKDVELRCDPISGHTALYWYRQSLGQGLEFLIYFQGNSAPDKSGLPSDRFSAERTGGSVSTLTIQRTQQEDSAVYLCASSSTGVEQYFGPGTRLTVT.